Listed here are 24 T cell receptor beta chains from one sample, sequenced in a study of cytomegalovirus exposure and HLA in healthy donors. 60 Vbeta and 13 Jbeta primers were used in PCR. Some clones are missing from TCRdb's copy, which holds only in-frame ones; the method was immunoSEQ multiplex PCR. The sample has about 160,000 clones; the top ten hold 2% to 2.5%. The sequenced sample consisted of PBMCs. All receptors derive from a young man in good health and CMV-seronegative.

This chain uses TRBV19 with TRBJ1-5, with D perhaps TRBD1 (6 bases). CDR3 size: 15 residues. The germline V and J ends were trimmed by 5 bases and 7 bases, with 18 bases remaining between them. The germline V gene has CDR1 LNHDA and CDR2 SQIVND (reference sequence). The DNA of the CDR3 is TGTGCCAGTAGTCCGGGACACTCCGTGGGACAGCCCCAGCATTTT. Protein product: CASSPGHSVGQPQHF.

In nucleotides, the CDR3 is TGTGCCAGCAGCTTAGCGACCGGGGACAATGGCTACACCTTC. Encoded protein: CASSLATGDNGYTF. V usage is TRBV7-9 and J usage is TRBJ1-2; TRBD1 is a possible D gene (6 bases). Germline V gene data show CDR1 as SEHNR and CDR2 as FQNEAQ (reference sequence). This CDR3 has 14 residues. V lost 0 bases, J lost 6 bases, and 11 bases lay in between.

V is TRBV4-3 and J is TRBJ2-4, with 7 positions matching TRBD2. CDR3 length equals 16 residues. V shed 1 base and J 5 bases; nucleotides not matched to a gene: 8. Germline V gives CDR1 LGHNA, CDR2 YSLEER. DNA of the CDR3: TGCGCCAGCAGCCAAGGACTAGCCGGCCGAGAAAACATTCAGTACTTC. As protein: CASSQGLAGRENIQYF.

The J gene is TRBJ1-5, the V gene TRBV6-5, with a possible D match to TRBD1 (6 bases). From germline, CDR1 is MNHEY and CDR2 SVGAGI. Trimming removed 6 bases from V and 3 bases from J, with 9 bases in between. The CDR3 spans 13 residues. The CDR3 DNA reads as TGTGCCAGCAGGAGGACAGACAATCAGCCCCAGCATTTT. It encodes CASRRTDNQPQHF.

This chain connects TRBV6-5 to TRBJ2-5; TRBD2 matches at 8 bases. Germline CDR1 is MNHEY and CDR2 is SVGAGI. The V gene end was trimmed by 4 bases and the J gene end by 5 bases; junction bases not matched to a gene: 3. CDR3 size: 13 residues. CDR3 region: CASSSQREETQYF. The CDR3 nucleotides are TGTGCCAGCAGTTCTCAGCGGGAGGAGACCCAGTACTTC.

The chain's CDR3 is CASSPQEGKTEAFF. Written as DNA, the CDR3 is TGTGCCAGCAGTCCACAGGAGGGGAAGACTGAAGCTTTCTTT. The V and J genes are TRBV6-5 and TRBJ1-1, with D possibly matching TRBD1 (5 bases). Germline V CDR1 and CDR2: MNHEY, SVGAGI. The CDR3 length is 14 residues. V gave up 5 bases and J gave up 5 bases, with 15 bases separating them.

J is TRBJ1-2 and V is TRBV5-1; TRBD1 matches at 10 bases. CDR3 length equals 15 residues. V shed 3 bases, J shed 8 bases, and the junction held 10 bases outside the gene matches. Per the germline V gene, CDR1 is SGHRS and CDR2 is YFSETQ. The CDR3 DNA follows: TGCGCCAGCAGCTGGGGCAGACAGGGGGCGGGAGGCTACACCTTC. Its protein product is CASSWGRQGAGGYTF.

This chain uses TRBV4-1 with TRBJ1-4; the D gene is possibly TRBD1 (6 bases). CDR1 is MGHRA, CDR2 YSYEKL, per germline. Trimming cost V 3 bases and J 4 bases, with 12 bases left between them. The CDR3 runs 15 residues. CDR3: CASSQSTQGNEKLFF. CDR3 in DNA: TGCGCCAGCAGCCAGTCAACACAGGGTAATGAAAAACTGTTTTTT.

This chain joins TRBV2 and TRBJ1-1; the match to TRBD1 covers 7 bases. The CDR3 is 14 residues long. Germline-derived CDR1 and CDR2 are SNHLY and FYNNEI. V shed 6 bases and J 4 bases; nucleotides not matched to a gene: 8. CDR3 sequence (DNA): TGTGCCAGCAGCTTACGACAGGGTAGCACTGAAGCTTTCTTT. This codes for CASSLRQGSTEAFF.

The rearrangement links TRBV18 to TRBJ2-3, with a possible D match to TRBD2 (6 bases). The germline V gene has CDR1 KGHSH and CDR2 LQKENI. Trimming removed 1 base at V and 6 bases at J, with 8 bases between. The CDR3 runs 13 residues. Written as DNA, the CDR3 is TGTGCCAGCTCACCACGAGGGAGGGATACGCAGTATTTT. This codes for CASSPRGRDTQYF.

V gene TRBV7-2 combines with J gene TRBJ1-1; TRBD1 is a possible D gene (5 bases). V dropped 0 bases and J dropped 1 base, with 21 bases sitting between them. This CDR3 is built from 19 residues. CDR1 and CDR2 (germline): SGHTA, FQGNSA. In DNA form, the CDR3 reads TGTGCCAGCAGCTTAGCGACCGGGGGTGTGGGTTCAAGGAACACTGAAGCTTTCTTT. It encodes CASSLATGGVGSRNTEAFF.

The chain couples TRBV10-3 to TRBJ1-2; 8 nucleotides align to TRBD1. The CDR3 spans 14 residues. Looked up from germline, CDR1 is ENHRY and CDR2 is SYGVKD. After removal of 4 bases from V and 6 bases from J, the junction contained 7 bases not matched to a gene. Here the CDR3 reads CAISAVQGADGYTF. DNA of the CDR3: TGTGCCATCAGTGCCGTCCAGGGGGCGGATGGCTACACCTTC.

The CDR3 nucleotides read TGTGCCAGCAGTTCGAACCGGGATTCCCTCAACTCGGGAAAGTACTTC. Translated: CASSSNRDSLNSGKYF. The rearrangement links TRBV27 to TRBJ2-5; perhaps TRBD2 as D (5 bases). With 4 bases removed from V and 12 bases from J, the gap between germline ends came to 27 bases. Germline V lookup: CDR1 MNHEY, CDR2 SMNVEV (reference sequence). The CDR3 length is 16 residues.

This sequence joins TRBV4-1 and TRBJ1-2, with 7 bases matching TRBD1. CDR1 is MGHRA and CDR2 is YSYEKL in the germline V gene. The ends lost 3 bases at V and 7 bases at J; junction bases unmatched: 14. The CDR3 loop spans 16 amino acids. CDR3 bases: TGCGCCAGCAGCCAGGTACCGGGACAGTCTTTTGGTGGCTACACCTTC. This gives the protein CASSQVPGQSFGGYTF.

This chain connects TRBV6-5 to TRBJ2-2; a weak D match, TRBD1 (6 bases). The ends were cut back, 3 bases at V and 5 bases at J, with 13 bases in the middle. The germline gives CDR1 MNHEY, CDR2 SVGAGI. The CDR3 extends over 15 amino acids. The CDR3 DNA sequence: TGTGCCAGCAGTTATATACTAACAGGGACCGGGGAGCTGTTTTTT. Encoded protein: CASSYILTGTGELFF.

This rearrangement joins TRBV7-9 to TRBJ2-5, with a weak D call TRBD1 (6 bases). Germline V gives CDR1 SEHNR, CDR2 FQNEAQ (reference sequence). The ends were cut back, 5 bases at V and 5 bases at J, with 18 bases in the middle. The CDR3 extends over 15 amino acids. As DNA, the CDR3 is TGTGCCAGCAGCCCGGGGACAACTACGAGGGAGACCCAGTACTTC. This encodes CASSPGTTTRETQYF.

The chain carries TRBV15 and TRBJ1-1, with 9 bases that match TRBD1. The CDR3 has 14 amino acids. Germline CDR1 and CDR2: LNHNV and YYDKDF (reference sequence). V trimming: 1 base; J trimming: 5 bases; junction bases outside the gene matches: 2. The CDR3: CATSRGTGATEAFF. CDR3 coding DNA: TGTGCCACCAGCAGAGGGACAGGGGCAACTGAAGCTTTCTTT.

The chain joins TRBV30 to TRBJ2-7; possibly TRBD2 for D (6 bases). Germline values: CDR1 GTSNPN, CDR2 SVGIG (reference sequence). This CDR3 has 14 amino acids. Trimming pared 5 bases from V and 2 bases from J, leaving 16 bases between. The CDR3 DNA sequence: TGTGCCTGGGTGAAAGGAGCGGGCCCCTACGAGCAGTACTTC. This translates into CAWVKGAGPYEQYF.

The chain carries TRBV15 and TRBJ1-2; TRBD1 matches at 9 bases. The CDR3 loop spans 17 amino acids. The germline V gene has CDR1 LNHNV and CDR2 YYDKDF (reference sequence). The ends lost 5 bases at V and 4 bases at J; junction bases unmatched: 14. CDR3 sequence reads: CATSSWAGQGKIYGYTF. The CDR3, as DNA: TGTGCCACCAGCTCCTGGGCCGGACAGGGGAAAATCTATGGCTACACCTTC.

Here the CDR3 reads CASSYRPLEGLGELFF. CDR3 nucleotide sequence: TGTGCCAGCAGTTACCGACCCCTTGAGGGCCTCGGGGAGCTGTTTTTT. V gene TRBV6-5 combines with J gene TRBJ2-2; D may be TRBD2 (5 bases). The length of the CDR3 is 16 residues. Germline CDR1 and CDR2: MNHEY and SVGAGI. Trimming took 2 bases from V and 7 from J, leaving 17 bases between them.

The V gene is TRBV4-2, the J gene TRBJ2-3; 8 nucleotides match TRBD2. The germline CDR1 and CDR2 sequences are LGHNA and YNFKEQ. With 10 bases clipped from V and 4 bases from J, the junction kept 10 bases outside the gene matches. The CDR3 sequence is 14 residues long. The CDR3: CATGRREASDTQYF. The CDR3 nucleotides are TGTGCCACGGGGAGGCGGGAGGCCTCAGATACGCAGTATTTT.

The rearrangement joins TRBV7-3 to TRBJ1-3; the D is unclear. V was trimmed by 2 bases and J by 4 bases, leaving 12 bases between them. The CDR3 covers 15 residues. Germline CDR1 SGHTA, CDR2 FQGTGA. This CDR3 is CASSLGIGVGNTIYF. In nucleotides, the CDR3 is TGTGCCAGCAGCTTAGGTATCGGGGTCGGAAACACCATATATTTT.

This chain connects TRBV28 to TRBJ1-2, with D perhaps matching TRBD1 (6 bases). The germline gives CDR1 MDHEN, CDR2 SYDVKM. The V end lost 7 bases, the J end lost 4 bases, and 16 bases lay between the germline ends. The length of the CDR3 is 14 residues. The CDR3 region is CASKSWGRGYGYTF. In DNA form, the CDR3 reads TGTGCCAGCAAGTCCTGGGGGCGAGGCTATGGCTACACCTTC.

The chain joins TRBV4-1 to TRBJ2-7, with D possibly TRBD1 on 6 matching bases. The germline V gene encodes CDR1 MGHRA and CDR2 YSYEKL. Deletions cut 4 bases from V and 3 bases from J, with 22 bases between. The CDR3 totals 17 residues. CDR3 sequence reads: CASSLRVSTGNYYEQYF. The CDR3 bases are TGCGCCAGCAGCCTAAGAGTGAGTACAGGGAATTACTACGAGCAGTACTTC.